This T cell receptor beta chain was identified during a study of Ad26.COV2.S vaccination and SARS-CoV-2 variants. Treatment reported: about 20 received Ad26.COV2.S at low or high dose, single or two shots; roughly five received placebo; per-sample allocation not given. It was on day 63 after the first vaccine or placebo injection that samples were taken. The table came from immunoSEQ multiplex PCR; TCRdb's copy has only in-frame clones and leaves some out. The data show a few hundred thousand clones, roughly four fifths seen once. The CDR3 is 17 residues long. V dropped 1 base and J dropped 6 bases, with 21 bases sitting between them. CDR1 and CDR2 (germline): SGDLS, YYNGEE.

The chain carries TRBV9 and TRBJ2-3, with D perhaps TRBD2 (7 bases). The sequencing here drew on peripheral blood, taken in a trial of Ad26.COV2.S vaccine versus placebo. The clonotype originates from a person between 18 and 59 years old who received the Ad26.COV2.S COVID-19 vaccine or a placebo. The CDR3 sequence is CASSVTLSGGGGDTQYF. The CDR3 DNA reads as TGTGCCAGCAGCGTAACGCTCAGCGGCGGGGGCGGGGATACGCAGTATTTT.